Each of the 32 T cell receptor beta chains below was sequenced from the same sample in a study of blood T cell repertoires in COVID-19. TCRdb's table, derived via immunoSEQ multiplex PCR, lists solely in-frame clones and lacks some. The table shows around 370,000 clones, with 90% occurring only once. The sequenced material came from peripheral blood. Receptors were obtained from a man aged 18-30 years with active or convalescent COVID-19.

This chain links TRBV28 with TRBJ1-4; TRBD1 agrees at 9 bases. V shed 6 bases, J shed 7 bases, and the junction held 9 bases outside the gene matches. Germline CDR1 reads MDHEN; CDR2 reads SYDVKM. The CDR3 consists of 15 residues. The CDR3 DNA is TGTGCCAGCAGACCGGCCGGGACAGGGTTTGAAAAACTGTTTTTT. It specifies CASRPAGTGFEKLFF.

The J gene is TRBJ1-5, the V gene TRBV2, with D possibly being TRBD1 (5 bases). Trimming removed 7 bases from V and 1 base from J, with 14 bases in between. Germline CDR1 is SNHLY and CDR2 is FYNNEI. This CDR3 spans 15 amino acids. CDR3 residues: CASNSRAVSNQPQHF. DNA for the CDR3: TGTGCCAGCAATTCCAGGGCGGTAAGCAATCAGCCCCAGCATTTT.

The gene calls are TRBV4-1 and TRBJ1-6; 8 bases agree with TRBD1. Germline lookup yields CDR1 MGHRA and CDR2 YSYEKL. J lost 9 bases, V lost 1 base, and 8 bases had no gene match. This CDR3 contains 16 residues. The CDR3 region has the DNA TGCGCCAGCAGCCAAGGGAACCGCGACAGGGGTTCACCCCTCCACTTT. This sequence encodes CASSQGNRDRGSPLHF.

This clone was recorded many times. V and J are TRBV12-2 and TRBJ1-6. TRBV12-2 is a pseudogene. CDR3 size: 14 residues. The CDR3 DNA reads TGTGCAAGTCGCTTAGCGGAGGGTGGGTCACCCCTCCACTTT. Translating gives CASRLAEGGSPLHF.

The chain joins TRBV27 to TRBJ1-5, with 9 positions matching TRBD1. Germline CDR1 is MNHEY and CDR2 is SMNVEV (reference sequence). With V trimmed by 5 bases and J by 6 bases, 8 bases remained unmatched. The CDR3 loop spans 15 amino acids. The CDR3 region has the DNA TGTGCCAGCAGTGCCGGACAGGGGAGTGGTCAGCCCCAGCATTTT. Translation: CASSAGQGSGQPQHF.

This clone was detected a few times. The genes are TRBV7-9 and TRBJ1-3; 7 bases agree with TRBD1. This CDR3 region has 15 residues. V was pared by 5 bases and J by 3 bases, with 7 bases of the junction left unmatched. Germline loops: CDR1 SEHNR, CDR2 FQNEAQ (reference sequence). CDR3 DNA: TGTGCCAGCAGCAAAGCTTACAGGGGTGGAAACACCATATATTTT. This translates into CASSKAYRGGNTIYF.

CDR3 nucleotides: TGTGCCAGCAGTTCAACAGGGGGGGCTGGAAACACCATATATTTT. Its translation is CASSSTGGAGNTIYF. V gene TRBV6-5 combines with J gene TRBJ1-3; 8 bases agree with TRBD1. Germline V CDR1 and CDR2: MNHEY, SVGAGI. CDR3 length equals 15 residues. V trimming: 4 bases; J trimming: 2 bases; junction bases outside the gene matches: 4.

This chain joins TRBV9 and TRBJ1-1; 10 bases line up with TRBD1. The CDR3 contains 15 residues. The V gene end was trimmed by 3 bases and the J gene end by 5 bases; junction bases not matched to a gene: 7. CDR1 is SGDLS and CDR2 is YYNGEE in the germline V gene. In DNA form, the CDR3 reads TGTGCCAGCAGCGCGATGGACAGGGGGTTTACTGAAGCTTTCTTT. Residues: CASSAMDRGFTEAFF. Full variable domain (missing parts from reference TRBV9 and TRBJ1-1): DSGVTQTPKHLITATGQRVTLRCSPRSGDLSVYWYQQSLDQGLQFLIQYYNGEERAKGNILERFSAQQFPDLHSELNLSSLELGDSALYFCASSAMDRGFTEAFFGQGTRLTVV.

The chain is built from TRBV3-1 (or the pseudogene TRBV3-2) and TRBJ2-7, with 10 positions matching TRBD2. The CDR3 runs 15 residues. CDR1 LGHDT and CDR2 YNNKEL come from the germline V gene (reference sequence). J lost 2 bases, V lost 8 bases, and 9 bases had no gene match. The CDR3 DNA is TGTGCCAGCCCCAGGGTGAGCGGGGGGGCCTACGAGCAGTACTTC. Its protein product is CASPRVSGGAYEQYF.

V and J are TRBV21-1 and TRBJ2-4; the DNA was not used to check the table's D call, TRBD1. TRBV21-1 is an annotated pseudogene. This CDR3 spans 16 amino acids. In DNA form, the CDR3 reads TGTGCCAGCAGCAAAGTCATCCGGGACAGGGCTCACATTCAGTACTTC. It yields the protein CASSKVIRDRAHIQYF.

The rearrangement uses TRBV28 and TRBJ1-2, with a tentative D call TRBD1 (5 bases). V was trimmed by 5 bases and J by 3 bases, leaving 10 bases between them. Germline V gene sequence: CDR1 MDHEN, CDR2 SYDVKM. This CDR3 has 13 amino acids. The CDR3 here is CASSLDRYYGYTF. As DNA, the CDR3 is TGTGCCAGCAGTCTCGACAGATACTATGGCTACACCTTC.

The CDR3 here is CASSSLGQGASEAFF. The CDR3 region has the DNA TGTGCCAGCAGTTCCTTGGGACAGGGGGCTTCTGAAGCTTTCTTT. V usage is TRBV6-5 and J usage is TRBJ1-1; 12 nucleotides line up with TRBD1. Trimming removed 4 bases from V and 6 bases from J; junction bases left unmatched: 6. This CDR3 spans 15 amino acids. Germline V CDR1 and CDR2: MNHEY, SVGAGI.

The genes are TRBV6-6 and TRBJ1-1; D not resolved. V lost 0 bases, J lost 0 bases, and 11 bases lay in between. The CDR3 has 16 residues. The germline CDR1 and CDR2 sequences are MNHNY and SVGAGI (reference sequence). CDR3 sequence (DNA): TGTGCCAGCAGTTACTCGGCAAGTACTATGAACACTGAAGCTTTCTTT. Encoded protein: CASSYSASTMNTEAFF.

This chain uses TRBV4-2 with TRBJ1-4; D is unclear. This CDR3 comprises 14 residues. Trimming cost V 4 bases and J 2 bases, with 8 bases left between them. The germline CDR1 and CDR2 sequences are LGHNA and YNFKEQ. The CDR3 bases are TGTGCCAGCAGCCTAGCGGAGACTAATGAAAAACTGTTTTTT. As protein: CASSLAETNEKLFF.

CDR3 amino acids: CASSFISGNQPQHF. In nucleotides, the CDR3 is TGTGCCAGCAGTTTTATTTCGGGCAATCAGCCCCAGCATTTT. J is TRBJ1-5 and V is TRBV27; no firm D call. The CDR3 loop spans 14 amino acids. Trimming left V 3 bases short and J 2 bases short, with 8 bases between. Germline V gene sequence: CDR1 MNHEY, CDR2 SMNVEV (reference sequence).

For the CDR3, the DNA is TGTGCCAGCTCACCGGGGGGACAGAGGACCTACGAGCAGTACTTC. It yields the protein CASSPGGQRTYEQYF. The genes are TRBV18 and TRBJ2-7, with TRBD1 as a possible D gene (7 bases). The ends were cut back, 3 bases at V and 2 bases at J, with 14 bases in the middle. Germline CDR1 KGHSH, CDR2 LQKENI. The CDR3 runs 15 residues.

This clone occurred a few times. The chain has TRBV27 and TRBJ1-1; a possible D gene is TRBD1 (5 bases). Per the germline V gene, CDR1 is MNHEY and CDR2 is SMNVEV (reference sequence). V was trimmed by 3 bases and J by 4 bases, leaving 12 bases between them. CDR3 size: 14 residues. The CDR3: CASSFSTASTEAFF. Written as DNA, the CDR3 is TGTGCCAGCAGTTTCTCGACAGCGAGCACTGAAGCTTTCTTT.

This chain connects TRBV6-2 or TRBV6-3 to TRBJ2-7; D is unclear. Looked up from germline, CDR1 is MNHEY and CDR2 is SVGEGT. This CDR3 has 12 amino acids. The germline V and J ends were trimmed by 0 bases and 5 bases, with 5 bases remaining between them. The chain's CDR3 is CASSYSPDEQYF. The DNA of the CDR3 is TGTGCCAGCAGTTACTCACCGGACGAGCAGTACTTC.

The chain employs TRBV19 and TRBJ1-1; TRBD1 matches at 7 bases. Germline V CDR1 and CDR2: LNHDA, SQIVND (reference sequence). With 4 bases clipped from V and 2 bases from J, the junction kept 7 bases outside the gene matches. The CDR3 has 15 residues. CDR3 in DNA: TGTGCCAGTAGTAGGGGGGACAGTTTTAACACTGAAGCTTTCTTT. This translates into CASSRGDSFNTEAFF.

The genes are TRBV7-3 and TRBJ1-2; D not resolved. V was trimmed by 5 bases and J by 7 bases, leaving 14 bases between them. CDR1 and CDR2 from the germline V gene are SGHTA and FQGTGA. There are 13 residues in the CDR3. The CDR3 DNA reads TGTGCCAGCAGCGCCATCGCAGGAACTGGCTACACCTTC. It codes for CASSAIAGTGYTF.

This clone was seen a single time. The V call is TRBV29-1, the J call TRBJ2-4; 9 bases fit TRBD2. Trimming removed 3 bases from V and 0 bases from J; junction bases left unmatched: 6. CDR3 length: 16 residues. Germline assignment: CDR1 SQVTM and CDR2 ANQGSEA. The CDR3 DNA reads as TGCAGCGTTGAGAAACTAGCGGGTAAAGCCAAAAACATTCAGTACTTC. This translates into CSVEKLAGKAKNIQYF.

This chain joins TRBV9 and TRBJ2-1, with 7 bases lining up with TRBD2. J lost 10 bases, V lost 1 base, and 8 bases had no gene match. The CDR3 extends over 14 amino acids. Germline lookup yields CDR1 SGDLS and CDR2 YYNGEE. CDR3 amino acids: CASSVSSVGGEQFF. In DNA form, the CDR3 reads TGTGCCAGCAGCGTAAGCTCGGTGGGGGGGGAGCAGTTCTTC.

The chain has TRBV28 and TRBJ1-4, with 7 bases identical to TRBD1. Germline lookup yields CDR1 MDHEN and CDR2 SYDVKM. The CDR3 consists of 15 residues. V trimming: 4 bases; J trimming: 8 bases; junction bases outside the gene matches: 10. CDR3: CASSSLGQVQEKLFF. The DNA for the CDR3 is TGTGCCAGCAGTTCCCTCGGACAGGTTCAGGAAAAACTGTTTTTT.

The genes are TRBV2 and TRBJ2-3; 7 bases match TRBD1. V lost 6 bases and J lost 2; bases outside the gene matches: 11. The CDR3 extends over 16 amino acids. Looked up from germline, CDR1 is SNHLY and CDR2 is FYNNEI. CDR3 bases: TGTGCCAGCAGCGGGGACAGCGCCAGATACACAGATACGCAGTATTTT. Translating it yields CASSGDSARYTDTQYF.

The chain joins TRBV29-1 to TRBJ1-2, with D perhaps TRBD1 (6 bases). The CDR3 is made up of 11 amino acids. CDR1 is SQVTM, CDR2 ANQGSEA, per germline. CDR3 protein: CTTQGHYGYTF. In DNA, the CDR3 is TGCACTACACAGGGCCACTATGGCTACACCTTC. Filled out from reference TRBV29-1 and TRBJ1-2, the complete variable domain reads SAVISQKPSRDICQRGTSLTIQCQVDSQVTMMFWYRQQPGQSLTLIATANQGSEATYESGFVIDKFPISRPNLTFSTLTVSNMSPEDSSIYLCTTQGHYGYTFGSGTRLTVV.

The chain links TRBV3-1 (or the pseudogene TRBV3-2) to TRBJ1-5, with D unresolved. V lost 6 bases and J lost 5, with 17 bases in between. The germline V gene encodes CDR1 LGHDT and CDR2 YNNKEL (reference sequence). CDR3 length equals 15 residues. Written as DNA, the CDR3 is TGTGCCAGCAGGGATATGAGAGACAAGGATCAGCCCCAGCATTTT. It encodes CASRDMRDKDQPQHF.

This chain links TRBV7-9 with TRBJ2-5; D not resolved. V was cut by 5 bases and J by 3 bases, with 22 bases left in between. The CDR3 covers 17 residues. Germline V gene data show CDR1 as SEHNR and CDR2 as FQNEAQ (reference sequence). The CDR3 loop reads CASSRLYFQNYEETQYF. The CDR3, as DNA: TGTGCCAGCAGCCGGCTTTACTTCCAGAACTACGAAGAGACCCAGTACTTC.

The chain couples TRBV7-2 to TRBJ2-7; 8 bases fit TRBD1. From germline, CDR1 is SGHTA and CDR2 FQGNSA. The CDR3 is made up of 14 amino acids. Trimming took 4 bases from V and 1 from J; bases not matched to a gene: 3. For the CDR3, the DNA is TGTGCCAGCAGCTGGACAGGGAGATCCTACGAGCAGTACTTC. Encoded protein: CASSWTGRSYEQYF.

V and J are TRBV5-1 and TRBJ2-1; 13 nucleotides match TRBD2. Germline V gene lookup returns CDR1 SGHRS and CDR2 YFSETQ. The ends lost 4 bases at V and 3 bases at J; junction bases unmatched: 4. This CDR3 comprises 16 residues. The CDR3 spells CASSQGLAGSYNEQFF. CDR3 DNA: TGCGCCAGCAGCCAGGGACTAGCGGGAAGCTACAATGAGCAGTTCTTC.

V usage is TRBV18 and J usage is TRBJ2-2; unclear D gene. V was shortened by 0 bases and J by 2 bases, with 7 bases between the two germline ends. Germline loops: CDR1 KGHSH, CDR2 LQKENI. CDR3 length equals 15 residues. The CDR3 sequence is CASSPPKTNTGELFF. CDR3 nucleotide sequence: TGTGCCAGCTCACCACCAAAGACAAACACCGGGGAGCTGTTTTTT.

The rearrangement joins TRBV11-2 to TRBJ2-5, with 8 bases fitting TRBD1. The length of the CDR3 is 14 residues. V trimming: 6 bases; J trimming: 5 bases; junction bases outside the gene matches: 8. Per the germline V gene, CDR1 is SGHAT and CDR2 is FQNNGV. CDR3 DNA: TGTGCCAGCAGAGACGACAGGGGACGGGAGACCCAGTACTTC. Translating gives CASRDDRGRETQYF.

This sequence joins TRBV29-1 and TRBJ2-5; D gene unclear. V was trimmed by 2 bases and J by 2 bases, leaving 12 bases between them. CDR1 is SQVTM and CDR2 is ANQGSEA in the germline V gene. CDR3 length: 14 amino acids. CDR3 sequence reads: CSVESRKQQETQYF. CDR3 coding DNA: TGCAGCGTTGAAAGCAGGAAACAGCAAGAGACCCAGTACTTC.